The rows below give T cell receptor beta chains drawn from one sample of a study of beta chain features in type 1 diabetes. This table comes from immunoSEQ multiplex PCR, and its TCRdb copy is limited to in-frame clones, with some not included. Among about 130,000 clones, about 10% were seen once, and the ten largest hold around 0.63%. Material: central memory CD4+ T cells from blood. The source of these receptors is a man between 18 and 29 years old in good health. Both conserved end residues are part of each CDR3. A D gene is named only where the DNA matches it firmly. A row's size may be missing; if present it is once, few, many or a size class.

clone size	D gene	J gene	V gene	CDR3 DNA	CDR3 protein
few	NA	TRBJ2-2	TRBV4-1	TGCGCCAGCAGCCAAGGGTCGGGAAACGAGGTCCGGGAGCTGTTTTTT	CASSQGSGNEVRELFF
few	TRBD1	TRBJ1-2	TRBV30	TGTGCCTGGGGAAGACAGGGCTCGAATGGCTATGGCTACACCTTC	CAWGRQGSNGYGYTF
few	NA	TRBJ1-1	TRBV20-1	TGCAGTGCTGGACAGAACACTGAAGCTTTCTTT	CSAGQNTEAFF
few	NA	TRBJ2-7	TRBV27	TGTGCCAGCAGTTTATCGGGGTATTTCGGGGGTCACGAGCAGTACTTC	CASSLSGYFGGHEQYF
few	NA	TRBJ1-5	TRBV4-1	TGCGCCAGCAGCCAAGATCGGGGAGGGAGACAGCCCCAGCATTTT	CASSQDRGGRQPQHF
NA	TRBD1	TRBJ1-1	TRBV5-1	TGCGCCAGCAGCACAAGACAGGGGGCCGGAATAAACACTGAAGCTTTCTTT	CASSTRQGAGINTEAFF
few	NA	TRBJ2-6	TRBV5-1	TGCGCCAGCAGCATGGGCGCAGGGCCCGGGGCCAACGTCCTGACTTTC	CASSMGAGPGANVLTF
few	TRBD1	TRBJ1-2	TRBV7-9	TGTGCCAGCAGCTTAGCTTCCCAGGGGGAATACGGCTACACCTTC	CASSLASQGEYGYTF
few	TRBD1	TRBJ2-2	TRBV19	TGTGCCAGTAGTCCAGGGGGTAACGGGGAGCTGTTTTTT	CASSPGGNGELFF
few	NA	TRBJ2-1	TRBV9	TGTGCCAGCACCCTTCCGGGATCTGGGGACAATGAGCAGTTCTTC	CASTLPGSGDNEQFF
few	TRBD1	TRBJ1-5	TRBV2	TGTGCCAGCAACCGACAGGGGTTGGAACAGCCCCAGCATTTT	CASNRQGLEQPQHF
NA	NA	TRBJ2-1	TRBV30	TGTGCCGCTCAGGGAAGCTCCTACAATGAGCAGTTCTTC	CAAQGSSYNEQFF
few	TRBD2	TRBJ2-1	TRBV28	TGTGCCAGCAGTTTAGGCGGGGGGGCCATTTACAATGAGCAGTTCTTC	CASSLGGGAIYNEQFF
NA	TRBD1	TRBJ2-1	TRBV27	TGTGCCAGCAGAAGGACAGGGGCCAACAATGAGCAGTTCTTC	CASRRTGANNEQFF
few	TRBD1	TRBJ1-6	TRBV6-6	TGTGCCAGCAGTCCTGGGACAGGGTACTCACCCCTCCACTTT	CASSPGTGYSPLHF
NA	TRBD1	TRBJ1-6	TRBV27	TGTGCCAGCAGCCGGGGACAGGGGGGGTCACCCCTCCACTTT	CASSRGQGGSPLHF
NA	NA	TRBJ2-3	TRBV7-6	TGTGCCAGCAGCTTAGACCCAGGGGCGCATACGCAGTATTTT	CASSLDPGAHTQYF
few	NA	TRBJ1-4	TRBV11-2	TGTGCCAGCAGTTCGGAGCCTTGGGAAAAACTGTTTTTT	CASSSEPWEKLFF
NA	TRBD1	TRBJ1-5	TRBV6-5	TGTGCCAGCCAAGGTGCACAGGGGCATCAGCCCCAGCATTTT	CASQGAQGHQPQHF
few	NA	TRBJ1-6	TRBV30	TGTGCCTGGAGCGGGGAAGCCTATAATTCACCCCTCCACTTT	CAWSGEAYNSPLHF
NA	TRBD1	TRBJ2-7	TRBV29-1	TGCAGCGTTGGGAGTTTTGCAAACAGGGGCCTCTCCTACGAGCAGTACTTC	CSVGSFANRGLSYEQYF
few	TRBD2	TRBJ2-3	TRBV4-1	TGCGCCAGCAGCCAAGCCGGGGGGGCGGAGAGAGATACGCAGTATTTT	CASSQAGGAERDTQYF
few	NA	TRBJ1-4	TRBV5-1	TGCGCCAGCAGCTTCGGCCCGACAGCACCAACTAATGAAAAACTGTTTTTT	CASSFGPTAPTNEKLFF
NA	TRBD1	TRBJ1-2	TRBV7-2	TGTGCCAGCAGCCCCGGGACAGGGGTTGGCTATGGCTACACCTTC	CASSPGTGVGYGYTF